These 19 T cell receptor beta chains share one sample of origin, sequenced in a study of cytomegalovirus exposure and HLA in healthy donors (dated by TCRdb to the late 2010s). The library relied on the immunoSEQ multiplex PCR assay. For the multiplex PCR, a mixture combining 60 forward primers for TCR Vbeta segments and 13 reverse primers for TCR Jbeta segments was used. TCRdb took over this immuneACCESS table, retaining in-frame rearrangements with V and J assigned. Such tables are incomplete; in checked studies, under half of the missing clones stem from an unresolved V gene, and the remainder is unexplained. The sample records over 45,000 clones, about 83% of which are singletons. Jointly, the top ten make up around 4% of the sample. The sample taken for sequencing was PBMCs. All receptors derive from a man younger than 40 in good health and CMV-seronegative.

V is TRBV7-9 and J is TRBJ1-6; possibly TRBD1 for D (5 bases). V dropped 1 base and J dropped 3 bases, with 7 bases sitting between them. Per the germline V gene, CDR1 is SEHNR and CDR2 is FQNEAQ (reference sequence). This CDR3 has 15 residues. CDR3 protein: CASSLGQSYNSPLHF. Written as DNA, the CDR3 is TGTGCCAGCAGCTTAGGACAGAGCTATAATTCACCCCTCCACTTT. The entire variable domain, with the rest obtained from reference TRBV7-9 and TRBJ1-6, is as follows: DTGVSQNPRHKITKRGQNVTFRCDPISEHNRLYWYRQTLGQGPEFLTYFQNEAQLEKSRLLSDRFSAERPKGSFSTLEIQRTEQGDSAMYLCASSLGQSYNSPLHFGNGTRLTVT.

The rearrangement joins TRBV11-1 to TRBJ2-3, with 7 nucleotides matching TRBD1. Germline CDR1 reads SGHAT; CDR2 reads FQDESV (reference sequence). V dropped 1 base and J dropped 5; count of bases not matched to a gene: 15. The CDR3 extends over 18 amino acids. The CDR3 sequence is CASSLVMGTGTARDTQYF. As DNA, the CDR3 is TGTGCCAGCAGCTTAGTAATGGGGACCGGGACAGCCAGAGATACGCAGTATTTT.

This clone was counted a few times. This chain links TRBV7-6 with TRBJ1-5; 10 positions match TRBD1. CDR1 SGHVS and CDR2 FNYEAQ come from the germline V gene. J was trimmed by 4 bases and V by 4 bases; bases with no gene match: 10. This CDR3 comprises 17 residues. In DNA form, the CDR3 reads TGTGCCAGCAGCTGGGGGCGGGACAGGGGAGAGAATCAGCCCCAGCATTTT. This encodes CASSWGRDRGENQPQHF. Drawing the rest from reference TRBV7-6 and TRBJ1-5, the complete variable domain is GAGVSQSPRYKVTKRGQDVALRCDPISGHVSLYWYRQALGQGPEFLTYFNYEAQQDKSGLPNDRFSAERPEGSISTLTIQRTEQRDSAMYRCASSWGRDRGENQPQHFGDGTRLSIL.

The rearrangement links TRBV7-2 to TRBJ2-3; 8 bases match TRBD2. The V segment lost 4 bases and the J segment 3 bases; nucleotides outside the gene matches: 6. The CDR3 has 15 residues. Germline V gene lookup returns CDR1 SGHTA and CDR2 FQGNSA. The CDR3 reads CASSSGGRGTDTQYF. In DNA, the CDR3 is TGTGCCAGCAGCTCGGGGGGGCGGGGTACAGATACGCAGTATTTT.

Details on this clone: The CDR3 end shows no conserved phenylalanine or tryptophan, and so a read error is likely. The J gene is TRBJ2-7, the V gene TRBV7-9, with D possibly TRBD1 on 6 matching bases. CDR3 length: 15 amino acids. V lost 6 bases and J 3 bases, leaving 18 bases between the germline ends. Per the germline V gene, CDR1 is SEHNR and CDR2 is FQNEAQ (reference sequence). The CDR3 bases are TGTGCCAGCAGTAGTGGGGACACCGTAAACTACGAGCAGTACCTC. It codes for CASSSGDTVNYEQYL.

This chain connects TRBV9 to TRBJ1-1; D may be TRBD1 (5 bases). Trimming cost V 3 bases and J 1 base, with 16 bases left between them. CDR1 SGDLS and CDR2 YYNGEE come from the germline V gene. This CDR3 has 16 residues. The CDR3 nucleotides read TGTGCCAGCAGCGCCGACCCGGACACTCAGAACACTGAAGCTTTCTTT. Protein sequence: CASSADPDTQNTEAFF. Combining the CDR3 with reference TRBV9 and TRBJ1-1 gives the whole variable domain DSGVTQTPKHLITATGQRVTLRCSPRSGDLSVYWYQQSLDQGLQFLIQYYNGEERAKGNILERFSAQQFPDLHSELNLSSLELGDSALYFCASSADPDTQNTEAFFGQGTRLTVV.

DNA of the CDR3: TGTGCCAGCTCACCGGGACAGCTTTATGGCTACACCTTC. Protein sequence: CASSPGQLYGYTF. The rearrangement uses TRBV18 and TRBJ1-2, with 7 positions matching TRBD1. The CDR3 runs to 13 residues. V dropped 3 bases and J dropped 5; count of bases not matched to a gene: 3. CDR1 is KGHSH, CDR2 LQKENI, per germline.

The chain joins TRBV30 to TRBJ1-3, with D unresolved. CDR3 length: 12 residues. Germline assignment: CDR1 GTSNPN and CDR2 SVGIG (reference sequence). V lost 0 bases and J lost 4, with 4 bases in between. The CDR3 loop reads CAWSVLGNTIYF. The CDR3 DNA is TGTGCCTGGAGTGTACTAGGAAACACCATATATTTT.

The rearrangement joins TRBV11-3 to TRBJ1-1, with unresolved D. The CDR3 spans 13 residues. Germline CDR1 reads SGHNT; CDR2 reads YENEEA. With 1 base removed from V and 6 bases from J, the gap between germline ends came to 9 bases. Here the CDR3 DNA reads TGTGCCAGCAGCTTAGGTTCCGGGTCTGAAGCTTTCTTT. Its protein is CASSLGSGSEAFF.

The rearrangement uses TRBV6-6 and TRBJ1-4; D perhaps matches TRBD1 (5 bases). The CDR3 has 16 residues. V dropped 0 bases and J dropped 5 bases, with 13 bases sitting between them. CDR1 and CDR2 (germline): MNHNY, SVGAGI (reference sequence). CDR3 coding DNA: TGTGCCAGCAGTTACTCGAATTTGCAGGGCAATGAAAAACTGTTTTTT. Encoded protein: CASSYSNLQGNEKLFF.

This clone came up once. The chain couples TRBV5-5 to TRBJ1-4; 7 positions match TRBD1. With 4 bases clipped from V and 7 bases from J, the junction kept 7 bases outside the gene matches. Germline V lookup: CDR1 SGHKS, CDR2 YYEKEE (reference sequence). This CDR3 is 14 amino acids long. CDR3: CASSLGRGREKLFF. The CDR3 DNA sequence: TGTGCCAGCAGCCTGGGGAGGGGGCGTGAAAAACTGTTTTTT.

The chain is built from TRBV5-4 and TRBJ1-2; D is ambiguous. With 0 bases removed from V and 4 bases from J, the gap between germline ends came to 10 bases. CDR3 length equals 14 residues. CDR1 and CDR2 (germline): SGHNT, YYREEE (reference sequence). CDR3 coding DNA: TGTGCCAGCAGCTTGGTGGCGGGCCGCTATGGCTACACCTTC. Its protein is CASSLVAGRYGYTF.

The rearrangement joins TRBV27 to TRBJ1-2; possible D gene TRBD1, 5 bases. This CDR3 is built from 13 residues. Germline CDR1 is MNHEY and CDR2 is SMNVEV (reference sequence). V was trimmed by 2 bases and J by 7 bases, leaving 11 bases between them. The CDR3 bases are TGTGCCAGCAGTTTAAGCGGGGCTACTGGCTACACCTTC. Protein product: CASSLSGATGYTF.

The chain joins TRBV20-1 to TRBJ2-5; D remains unclear. The CDR3 covers 11 residues. Per the germline V gene, CDR1 is DFQATT and CDR2 is SNEGSKA (reference sequence). Deletions cut 2 bases from V and 6 bases from J, with 7 bases between. The CDR3 nucleotides are TGCAGTGCTAGATCACTAAAGACCCAGTACTTC. This encodes CSARSLKTQYF.

The chain has TRBV7-2 and TRBJ1-2; D perhaps matches TRBD1 (5 bases). Trimming shortened V by 5 bases and J by 7 bases, and 14 bases separated the two germline ends. The CDR3 is 13 residues long. Germline assignment: CDR1 SGHTA and CDR2 FQGNSA. CDR3 sequence reads: CASSPLYRSGYTF. CDR3 nucleotides: TGTGCCAGCAGCCCACTCTACAGGTCTGGCTACACCTTC.

This clone appeared a few times. The CDR3 spells CASSVGSGGGEQYF. The CDR3 DNA is TGTGCCAGCAGCGTAGGTTCAGGGGGCGGTGAGCAGTACTTC. The chain has TRBV9 and TRBJ2-7; TRBD1 matches at 8 bases. With V trimmed by 0 bases and J by 7 bases, 6 bases remained unmatched. The CDR3 covers 14 residues. In germline, CDR1 is SGDLS, CDR2 YYNGEE.

The chain uses TRBV19 and TRBJ2-3, with D maybe TRBD2 (5 bases). V was pared by 2 bases and J by 4 bases, with 13 bases between. The germline V gene has CDR1 LNHDA and CDR2 SQIVND (reference sequence). This CDR3 comprises 15 residues. CDR3 loop: CASSIRDTSADTQYF. Written as DNA, the CDR3 is TGTGCCAGTAGTATACGGGATACATCGGCAGATACGCAGTATTTT.

J is TRBJ1-2 and V is TRBV5-6; D possibly corresponds to TRBD1 (5 bases). The germline gives CDR1 SGHDT, CDR2 YYEEEE. Trimming removed 4 bases from V and 8 bases from J, with 18 bases in between. This CDR3 has 14 amino acids. CDR3 in DNA: TGTGCCAGCAGCCTGACGGGTCCAGGACACGGCTACACCTTC. It yields the protein CASSLTGPGHGYTF. Complete variable domain (other parts from reference TRBV5-6 and TRBJ1-2): DAGVTQSPTHLIKTRGQQVTLRCSPKSGHDTVSWYQQALGQGPQFIFQYYEEEERQRGNFPDRFSGHQFPNYSSELNVNALLLGDSALYLCASSLTGPGHGYTFGSGTRLTVV.

V usage is TRBV7-8 and J usage is TRBJ2-7; TRBD1 aligns across 9 bases. The CDR3 is 14 residues long. CDR1 SGHVS and CDR2 FQNEAQ come from the germline V gene. V gave up 2 bases and J gave up 5 bases; unmatched junction bases: 4. In DNA form, the CDR3 reads TGTGCCAGCAGCTTAACAGGGGGCCTCAACGAGCAGTACTTC. This codes for CASSLTGGLNEQYF. Based on the CDR3 plus reference TRBV7-8 and TRBJ2-7, the full variable domain is GAGVSQSPRYKVAKRGQDVALRCDPISGHVSLFWYQQALGQGPEFLTYFQNEAQLDKSGLPSDRFFAERPEGSVSTLKIQRTQQEDSAVYLCASSLTGGLNEQYFGPGTRLTVT.